These 22 T cell receptor beta chains originate from one sample sequenced in a study of type 1 and type 2 diabetes patients. PCR was run on genomic DNA. A primer set of 30 forward and 13 reverse primers amplified the CDR3. TCRdb redid the calling of the multiplex PCR reads with MiXCR, one entry per CDR3 protein. The sample lists more than 250,000 distinct CDR3 sequences, roughly 50% occurring once. The material sequenced was peripheral blood mononuclear cells (PBMCs). These receptors came from a man aged 18 to 35 with type 2 diabetes.

With regard to this clonotype: The germline gene is not matched at one end of the junction; a read error may be the cause. The chain carries TRBV10-1 and TRBJ2-7; perhaps TRBD2 as D (5 bases). This CDR3 region has 16 residues. Germline values: CDR1 WNHNN, CDR2 SYGVQD (reference sequence). The CDR3 protein is CASNRGGSRPGDEQYF. CDR3 in DNA: TGTGCCAGCAACCGAGGTGGGTCACGTCCCGGGGACGAGCAGTACTTC.

The chain combines TRBV6-1 with TRBJ1-1; the D is unclear. The germline V gene encodes CDR1 MNHNS and CDR2 SASEGT. The CDR3 runs to 11 residues. Deletions cut 0 bases from V and 9 bases from J, with 5 bases between. The CDR3 sequence: CASSEARQAFF. The CDR3 region has the DNA TGTGCCAGCAGTGAAGCAAGGCAAGCTTTCTTT.

The rearrangement joins TRBV12-3 or TRBV12-4 to TRBJ1-2; 9 bases align to TRBD1. Trimming took 6 bases from V and 7 from J; bases not matched to a gene: 15. The CDR3 loop spans 16 amino acids. The CDR3 DNA reads as TGTGCCAGCAGCGCCGGGACAGGGACATTCCCTATTGGCTACACCTTC. Its translation is CASSAGTGTFPIGYTF.

This clonotype was detected only a few times. The CDR3 spells CASSFGRGSGYTF. CDR3 DNA sequence: TGTGCCAGCAGTTTCGGGCGAGGGAGTGGCTACACCTTC. The gene calls are TRBV27 and TRBJ1-2, with D hard to call. V shed 3 bases and J shed 7 bases, with 12 bases lying between them. This CDR3 spans 13 amino acids. Germline V lookup: CDR1 MNHEY, CDR2 SMNVEV (reference sequence).

The rearrangement links TRBV10-2 to TRBJ1-5; tentatively, D is TRBD1 (5 bases). The CDR3 has 15 amino acids. From germline, CDR1 is WSHSY and CDR2 SAAADI. V dropped 4 bases and J dropped 0 bases, with 10 bases sitting between them. The chain's CDR3 is CASSVEGASNQPQHF. The CDR3 nucleotides read TGCGCCAGCAGTGTCGAAGGGGCTAGCAATCAGCCCCAGCATTTT.

A few counts support this clonotype. One end of the junction varies from germline; a read error may be responsible. The chain couples TRBV27 to TRBJ2-3; D is ambiguous. This CDR3 has 14 residues. CDR1 is MNHEY, CDR2 SMNVEV, per germline (reference sequence). This chain's CDR3 is CATSEVTQRDTQYF. DNA for the CDR3: TGTGCCACCAGTGAAGTGACCCAGCGAGATACGCAGTATTTT.

The genes are TRBV19 and TRBJ1-1; D might be TRBD1 (5 bases). The V and J ends lost 9 bases and 3 bases respectively, with 11 bases between them. Germline V gene data show CDR1 as LNHDA and CDR2 as SQIVND (reference sequence). This CDR3 region has 12 residues. DNA of the CDR3: TGTGCCAGCCGGGGAGGGGACACTGAAGCTTTCTTT. This codes for CASRGGDTEAFF.

This CDR3 is CSVEVAGDGYTF. CDR3 nucleotides: TGCAGCGTGGAGGTGGCAGGGGATGGCTACACCTTC. This chain connects TRBV29-1 to TRBJ1-2; maybe TRBD1 (6 bases). This CDR3 has 12 amino acids. Looked up from germline, CDR1 is SQVTM and CDR2 is ANQGSEA. V was shortened by 6 bases and J by 6 bases, with 14 bases between the two germline ends.

The chain joins TRBV20-1 to TRBJ2-7; D is unresolved. V was cut by 2 bases and J by 4 bases, with 12 bases left in between. The CDR3 sequence is 13 residues long. Germline lookup yields CDR1 DFQATT and CDR2 SNEGSKA (reference sequence). CDR3 region: CSARRGDFYEQYF. CDR3 DNA sequence: TGCAGTGCTAGAAGAGGTGACTTTTACGAGCAGTACTTC.

A few counts support this clonotype. V and J are TRBV30 and TRBJ2-7; 10 positions match TRBD1. The germline gives CDR1 GTSNPN, CDR2 SVGIG (reference sequence). Trimming cost V 2 bases and J 3 bases; bases outside gene matches: 4. The CDR3 covers 14 residues. The CDR3 DNA follows: TGTGCCTGGAGTTCGGGACAGGGGTTCTACGAGCAGTACTTC. It translates to CAWSSGQGFYEQYF.

This clonotype was seen a few times. This chain connects TRBV29-1 to TRBJ2-7; no firm D call. The CDR3 contains 13 residues. V lost 4 bases and J lost 0, with 10 bases in between. The V gene's germline CDR1 is SQVTM and CDR2 ANQGSEA. CDR3 bases: TGCAGCGTTGTTTCGCCTAGCTCCTACGAGCAGTACTTC. The encoded protein is CSVVSPSSYEQYF.

The chain has TRBV29-1 and TRBJ2-1, with 11 bases identical to TRBD2. CDR3 size: 14 residues. After removal of 7 bases from V and 2 bases from J, the junction contained 4 bases not matched to a gene. Germline CDR1 and CDR2: SQVTM and ANQGSEA. The CDR3 nucleotides read TGCAGCGCTAAACTAGCGGGAGCCTACAATGAGCAGTTCTTC. Its protein product is CSAKLAGAYNEQFF.

The chain is built from TRBV12-3 or TRBV12-4 and TRBJ2-3; 10 bases fit TRBD1. Trimming took 4 bases from V and 4 from J; bases not matched to a gene: 11. The CDR3 is 17 amino acids. The CDR3 nucleotides read TGTGCCAGCAGTTCTTTCTGGGGGACAGGGGATGCAGATACGCAGTATTTT. Protein sequence: CASSSFWGTGDADTQYF.

The chain is built from TRBV7-9 and TRBJ1-1; 9 nucleotides line up with TRBD1. The V segment lost 6 bases and the J segment 3 bases; nucleotides outside the gene matches: 11. The CDR3 runs 16 residues. Germline V lookup: CDR1 SEHNR, CDR2 FQNEAQ (reference sequence). The CDR3 coding sequence is TGTGCCAGCAGTCGCGGGGGGGGGACAGGGTACACTGAAGCTTTCTTT. Its translation is CASSRGGGTGYTEAFF.

Turning to this clonotype: The junction and the germline gene differ at one end; a read error may be behind it. The chain carries TRBV7-2 and TRBJ2-5; the D gene could be TRBD1 or TRBD2 (7 bases each). The CDR3 spans 13 residues. Germline lookup yields CDR1 SGHTA and CDR2 FQGNSA. The CDR3 sequence is CASRGGGSETQYF. The CDR3 region has the DNA TGCGCCAGCAGGGGGGGCGGGTCGGAGACCCAGTACTTC. The full variable domain, rest sourced from reference TRBV7-2 and TRBJ2-5, is GAGVSQSPSNKVTEKGKDVELRCDPISGHTALYWYRQSLGQGLEFLIYFQGNSAPDKSGLPSDRFSAERTGGSVSTLTIQRTQQEDSAVYLCASRGGGSETQYFGPGTRLLVL.

The J gene is TRBJ2-3, the V gene TRBV5-1; 8 bases are shared with TRBD2. Germline values: CDR1 SGHRS, CDR2 YFSETQ. With V trimmed by 3 bases and J by 4 bases, 10 bases remained unmatched. The CDR3 loop spans 16 amino acids. The CDR3 reads CASSSFTGGPADTQYF. The CDR3 DNA sequence: TGCGCCAGCAGCTCATTCACGGGGGGGCCGGCAGATACGCAGTATTTT.

Only a few counts were recorded for this clonotype. The CDR3 spells CASRGQRRTEAFF. CDR3 sequence (DNA): TGCGCCAGCAGGGGACAACGGCGGACTGAAGCTTTCTTT. The chain recombines TRBV5-1 with TRBJ1-1, with D tentatively TRBD1 (6 bases). Germline loops: CDR1 SGHRS, CDR2 YFSETQ. This CDR3 contains 13 residues. V was pared by 5 bases and J by 5 bases, with 13 bases between.

CDR3 in DNA: TGCAGCGTTGAAAGTGGAGGGGGCCTCAACTATGGCTACACCTTC. Its translation is CSVESGGGLNYGYTF. The V and J genes are TRBV29-1 and TRBJ1-2, with TRBD1 matching over 7 bases. V was pared by 2 bases and J by 2 bases, with 8 bases of the junction left unmatched. The CDR3 runs 15 residues. CDR1 SQVTM and CDR2 ANQGSEA come from the germline V gene.

The rearrangement links TRBV27 to TRBJ2-2; 11 bases match TRBD1. CDR3 length: 17 amino acids. Trimming removed 0 bases from V and 6 bases from J; junction bases left unmatched: 6. The V gene's germline CDR1 is MNHEY and CDR2 SMNVEV (reference sequence). CDR3 region: CASSLSGGTGGAGELFF. Here the CDR3 DNA reads TGTGCCAGCAGTTTATCTGGCGGGACAGGGGGAGCCGGGGAGCTGTTTTTT.

This sequence joins TRBV19 and TRBJ2-3, with D unresolved. The CDR3 length is 13 residues. Trimming shortened V by 1 base and J by 3 bases, and 5 bases separated the two germline ends. Germline V CDR1 and CDR2: LNHDA, SQIVND (reference sequence). The CDR3 is CASSIALTDTQYF. The CDR3 nucleotides are TGTGCCAGTAGTATAGCGCTGACAGATACGCAGTATTTT.

For this clonotype: The junction and the germline gene differ at one end; a read error may be behind it. The rearrangement joins TRBV19 to TRBJ1-1; D is possibly TRBD1 (5 bases). The germline gives CDR1 LNHDA, CDR2 SQIVND (reference sequence). The CDR3 is 12 amino acids. The CDR3: CVSRGSSTEAFF. The CDR3 DNA is TGTGTCAGTAGGGGTTCTAGCACTGAAGCTTTCTTT.

This clonotype has only a few counts. This sequence joins TRBV19 and TRBJ2-7, with 9 bases aligning to TRBD1. J lost 2 bases, V lost 5 bases, and 4 bases had no gene match. CDR3 size: 14 residues. Germline V gene data show CDR1 as LNHDA and CDR2 as SQIVND (reference sequence). CDR3 DNA: TGTGCCAGTAGTGCCGGGACAGGGACCTACGAGCAGTACTTC. It yields the protein CASSAGTGTYEQYF.